Included here is one T cell receptor (beta chain) sequence, with context. Its antigen is as yet unknown. PCR primers comprised 60 Vbeta and 13 Jbeta primers. TCRdb keeps only in-frame clones here, not all; method: immunoSEQ multiplex PCR. The sample includes 150,000 to 200,000 clones, around 78% of them seen just once. The sample originates from a study of cytomegalovirus exposure and HLA in healthy donors. Germline lookup yields CDR1 KGHSH and CDR2 LQKENI. The CDR3 contains 16 residues. V lost 1 base, J lost 7 bases, and 8 bases stayed unmatched. General observations from the study: Only CMV serostatus was available as immune exposure information. Fewer than 20,000 TCR beta sequences were associated with HLA alleles at 0.05 false discovery rate in a later analysis. Sequencing artifact likely explains a cluster of highly shared sequence variants.

V gene TRBV18 combines with J gene TRBJ2-1; 9 bases line up with TRBD2. This receptor was obtained from a young man in good health and CMV-seronegative. Source material: PBMCs. CDR3 coding DNA: TGTGCCAGCTCACCACGGGGGGATAGCGGGAGTAATGAGCAGTTCTTC. This encodes CASSPRGDSGSNEQFF.